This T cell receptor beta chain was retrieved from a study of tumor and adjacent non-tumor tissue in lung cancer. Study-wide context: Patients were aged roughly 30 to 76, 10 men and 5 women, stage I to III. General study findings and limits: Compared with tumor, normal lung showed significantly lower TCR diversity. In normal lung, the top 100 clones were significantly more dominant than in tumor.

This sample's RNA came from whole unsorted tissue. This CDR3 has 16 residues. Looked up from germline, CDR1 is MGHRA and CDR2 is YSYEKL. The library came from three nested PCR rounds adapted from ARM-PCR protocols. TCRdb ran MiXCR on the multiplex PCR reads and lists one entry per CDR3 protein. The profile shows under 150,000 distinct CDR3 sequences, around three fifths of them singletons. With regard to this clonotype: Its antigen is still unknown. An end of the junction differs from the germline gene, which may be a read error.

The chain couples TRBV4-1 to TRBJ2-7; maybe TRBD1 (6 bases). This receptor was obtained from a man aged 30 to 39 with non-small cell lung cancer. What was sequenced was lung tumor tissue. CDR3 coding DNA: TGCGCCAGTAGCCAAGATGAGACAGGACGGACCTACGAGCAGTACTTC. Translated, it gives CASSQDETGRTYEQYF.